These 8 T cell receptor beta chains were all obtained from the same sample, sequenced in a study of T cell responses to AZD1222 COVID-19 vaccine. Using immunoSEQ multiplex PCR, the repertoire was profiled, and TCRdb retains in-frame clones only, with some absent. The table has 200,000 to 300,000 clones, over 85% seen once. Sequenced here: peripheral blood, sampled on day 0 of AZD1222 vaccination. All receptors come from an adult in good health.

The rearrangement uses TRBV6-5 and TRBJ2-5, with D perhaps matching TRBD1 (6 bases). Germline values: CDR1 MNHEY, CDR2 SVGAGI. Trimming removed 8 bases from V and 6 bases from J, with 19 bases in between. There are 14 residues in the CDR3. The CDR3, as DNA: TGTGCCAGCTTAGAACAGGGTAATTCGAAGACCCAGTACTTC. Amino acid sequence: CASLEQGNSKTQYF.

This chain connects TRBV3-1 (or the pseudogene TRBV3-2) to TRBJ2-1, with TRBD2 as a possible D gene (5 bases). Looked up from germline, CDR1 is LGHDT and CDR2 is YNNKEL (reference sequence). The CDR3 has 16 residues. Trimming shortened V by 4 bases and J by 8 bases, and 21 bases separated the two germline ends. CDR3 DNA: TGTGCCAGCAGCCCGTTTAGGACGGGGTCGTACCATGAGCAGTTCTTC. Its translation: CASSPFRTGSYHEQFF.

CDR3 nucleotide sequence: TGTGCCAGCAGTGTCACTAGCGGTAGGGATACGCAGTATTTT. Translation gives CASSVTSGRDTQYF. The chain links TRBV2 to TRBJ2-3; 8 nucleotides agree with TRBD2. The length of the CDR3 is 14 residues. V trimming: 4 bases; J trimming: 6 bases; junction bases outside the gene matches: 6. The germline V gene has CDR1 SNHLY and CDR2 FYNNEI. The full variable domain, with the rest looked up from reference TRBV2 and TRBJ2-3, is EPEVTQTPSHQVTQMGQEVILRCVPISNHLYFYWYRQILGQKVEFLVSFYNNEISEKSEIFDDQFSVERPDGSNFTLKIRSTKLEDSAMYFCASSVTSGRDTQYFGPGTRLTVL.

The sample holds one count of this clone. The V gene is TRBV28, the J gene TRBJ1-1, with unresolved D. Between the trimmed V and J ends, which lost 8 bases and 0 bases, there was a span of 10 bases. This CDR3 spans 13 amino acids. Germline CDR1 reads MDHEN; CDR2 reads SYDVKM. CDR3 sequence reads: CASLTVMNTEAFF. In DNA, the CDR3 is TGTGCCAGCCTAACCGTTATGAACACTGAAGCTTTCTTT.

The chain uses TRBV5-1 and TRBJ2-1; TRBD1 matches 8 bases. The CDR3 totals 14 residues. CDR1 and CDR2 from the germline V gene are SGHRS and YFSETQ. V gave up 3 bases and J gave up 10 bases; unmatched junction bases: 9. The CDR3 sequence is CASSSGQGTGEQFF. CDR3 bases: TGCGCCAGCAGCTCCGGACAGGGAACAGGGGAGCAGTTCTTC. Full variable domain (outside the CDR3, taken from reference TRBV5-1 and TRBJ2-1): KAGVTQTPRYLIKTRGQQVTLSCSPISGHRSVSWYQQTPGQGLQFLFEYFSETQRNKGNFPGRFSGRQFSNSRSEMNVSTLELGDSALYLCASSSGQGTGEQFFGPGTRLTVL.

To note about this clone: Since a much larger clone is just one base distant, this may be a read error. A read error is likely, as this CDR3 ends without the conserved phenylalanine or tryptophan. This chain links TRBV15 with TRBJ2-7; D uncertain. CDR3 length: 13 amino acids. Germline V gives CDR1 LNHNV, CDR2 YYDKDF (reference sequence). V lost 3 bases to trimming and J lost 2 bases, with 8 bases between them. The CDR3: CATSRWGTYEQYL. The DNA of the CDR3 is TGTGCCACCAGCAGGTGGGGTACCTACGAGCAGTACCTC.

The chain recombines TRBV5-5 with TRBJ2-2, with D possibly TRBD1 on 6 matching bases. The germline V and J ends were trimmed by 0 bases and 5 bases, with 14 bases remaining between them. The CDR3 is 16 residues long. Germline V lookup: CDR1 SGHKS, CDR2 YYEKEE (reference sequence). CDR3 residues: CASSLGFLGGTGELFF. The CDR3 region has the DNA TGTGCCAGCAGCTTGGGTTTTTTAGGGGGTACCGGGGAGCTGTTTTTT.

The chain employs TRBV28 and TRBJ1-1; D is uncertain. V lost 9 bases and J lost 1, with 18 bases in between. Per the germline V gene, CDR1 is MDHEN and CDR2 is SYDVKM. The CDR3 loop spans 15 amino acids. The CDR3, as DNA: TGTGCCAGTCAAGCTCGACGTTTCCCGAACACTGAAGCTTTCTTT. The encoded protein is CASQARRFPNTEAFF.